The 7 T cell receptor beta chains in this list originate from one sample, sequenced in a study of cytomegalovirus exposure and HLA in healthy donors. PCR involved 60 Vbeta and 13 Jbeta primers. Measured with immunoSEQ multiplex PCR; TCRdb has only the in-frame clones, and not every one. The table records 200,000 to 250,000 clones, approximately 84% of them present only once. What was sequenced was PBMCs. These receptor sequences come from a woman aged 40 to 49 in good health and CMV-seronegative.

The chain links TRBV2 to TRBJ2-3, with 16 bases aligning to TRBD2. Germline V CDR1 and CDR2: SNHLY, FYNNEI. V was clipped by 8 bases and J by 0 bases; unmatched bases: 14. This CDR3 region has 20 residues. The CDR3 loop is CASVGGLGLAGGKSTDTQYF. CDR3 in DNA: TGTGCCAGCGTTGGAGGGCTGGGACTAGCGGGGGGGAAAAGCACAGATACGCAGTATTTT.

This clone was seen only once. The chain has TRBV4-1 and TRBJ2-7; TRBD2 matches 9 bases. J gave up 9 bases and V 6 bases, and 15 bases lay outside the gene matches. Germline-derived CDR1 and CDR2 are MGHRA and YSYEKL. The CDR3 length is 15 residues. The CDR3 reads CASRPILSSGDLQYF. The CDR3 DNA reads TGCGCCAGCAGGCCTATACTCTCTAGCGGGGATCTGCAGTACTTC.

V usage is TRBV5-6 and J usage is TRBJ1-6, with a tentative D call TRBD1 (5 bases). The germline V gene encodes CDR1 SGHDT and CDR2 YYEEEE. The ends were cut back, 1 base at V and 8 bases at J, with 10 bases in the middle. This CDR3 region has 14 residues. The CDR3 region is CASSLTGWDSPLHF. The CDR3 nucleotides read TGTGCCAGCAGCTTGACAGGATGGGATTCACCCCTCCACTTT.

The V and J genes are TRBV14 and TRBJ2-5, with TRBD2 as a possible D gene (7 bases). TRBJ2-7 explains the end of the DNA better; the J call may be wrong. This CDR3 comprises 15 residues. From germline, CDR1 is SGHDN and CDR2 FVKESK. In DNA form, the CDR3 reads TGTGCCAGCAGCCAGTTCGGGGGGCGAACCTACGAGCAGTACTTC. Amino acid sequence: CASSQFGGRTYEQYF.

The chain is built from TRBV11-3 and TRBJ1-6, with 8 bases lining up with TRBD1. The germline CDR1 and CDR2 sequences are SGHNT and YENEEA. This CDR3 has 16 amino acids. J was trimmed by 7 bases and V by 5 bases; bases with no gene match: 10. In DNA form, the CDR3 reads TGTGCCAGCAGCGGACGCCGGGACAGGAGAAATTCACCCCTCCACTTT. Its translation is CASSGRRDRRNSPLHF.

The V gene is TRBV6-5, the J gene TRBJ2-7; TRBD2 is a possible D gene (5 bases). Germline values: CDR1 MNHEY, CDR2 SVGAGI. The V gene lost 7 bases and the J gene lost 2 bases, with 6 bases spanning the gap. CDR3 size: 11 residues. For the CDR3, the DNA is TGTGCCAGCATGGAGGCCTACGAGCAGTACTTC. Encoded protein: CASMEAYEQYF.

The chain uses TRBV7-9 and TRBJ2-1; D is undetermined. The CDR3 runs 15 residues. Germline V CDR1 and CDR2: SEHNR, FQNEAQ (reference sequence). V lost 2 bases and J 5 bases, leaving 13 bases between the germline ends. This CDR3 reads CASSLMRQIDNEQFF. CDR3 coding DNA: TGTGCCAGCAGCTTAATGAGGCAGATAGACAATGAGCAGTTCTTC.